The 19 T cell receptor beta chains in this list originate from one sample, sequenced in a study of CD8 T cells in Susac syndrome. Random hexamers were used to reverse transcribe an amount of about 0.5 to 1 ug RNA. MiXCR was run by TCRdb on the immunoSEQ multiplex PCR reads, yielding one entry per CDR3 protein. The sample lists about 300,000 distinct CDR3 sequences, approximately 90% occurring once. Sequenced input: CD8+ T cells from PBMCs. The origin of the receptors is a human donor with multiple sclerosis.

V and J are TRBV12-3 or TRBV12-4 and TRBJ1-4, with D hard to call. CDR3 length: 16 amino acids. V shed 5 bases and J shed 9 bases, with 22 bases lying between them. The CDR3 reads CASSLDLAFVRKKLFF. DNA for the CDR3: TGTGCCAGCAGTCTCGACCTGGCGTTTGTGAGGAAAAAACTGTTTTTT.

The rearrangement links TRBV2 to TRBJ2-7; no firm D call. The length of the CDR3 is 15 residues. The V gene's germline CDR1 is SNHLY and CDR2 FYNNEI. Trimming removed 1 base from V and 0 bases from J, with 10 bases in between. CDR3 loop: CASSEEAASSYEQYF. As DNA, the CDR3 is TGTGCCAGCAGTGAAGAGGCGGCCAGCTCCTACGAGCAGTACTTC.

J is TRBJ1-3 and V is TRBV27; 8 nucleotides match TRBD1. Unmatched junction bases numbered 10, after V lost 5 bases and J lost 4 bases. This CDR3 has 16 amino acids. Germline assignment: CDR1 MNHEY and CDR2 SMNVEV (reference sequence). In DNA form, the CDR3 reads TGTGCCAGCAGTCCGGGGACAGGCGGTTTCGGAAACACCATATATTTT. It specifies CASSPGTGGFGNTIYF.

This clonotype was counted once. The rearrangement joins TRBV6-5 to TRBJ2-1; the match to TRBD2 covers 10 bases. This CDR3 has 13 residues. Germline V CDR1 and CDR2: MNHEY, SVGAGI. V was clipped by 4 bases and J by 10 bases; unmatched bases: 4. The DNA of the CDR3 is TGTGCCAGCAGTTCGGGGACTAGCGAGGAGCAGTTCTTC. Its translation: CASSSGTSEEQFF.

This sequence joins TRBV12-3 or TRBV12-4 and TRBJ1-2, with 7 nucleotides matching TRBD1. The ends lost 4 bases at V and 4 bases at J; junction bases unmatched: 12. The CDR3 is 16 residues long. The CDR3 reads CASSSTPTTGAYGYTF. The CDR3 DNA reads TGTGCCAGCAGTTCCACGCCCACTACAGGGGCCTATGGCTACACCTTC.

The genes are TRBV20-1 and TRBJ2-7; D may be TRBD1 or TRBD2 (5 bases each). V was trimmed by 0 bases and J by 3 bases, leaving 12 bases between them. The CDR3 has 14 amino acids. Germline V gene data show CDR1 as DFQATT and CDR2 as SNEGSKA (reference sequence). CDR3 sequence (DNA): TGCAGTGCTAGAGATCATGACAGCGGCTACGAGCAGTACTTC. Its protein product is CSARDHDSGYEQYF.

The chain carries TRBV20-1 and TRBJ2-5; TRBD2 aligns across 12 bases. This CDR3 comprises 16 residues. From germline, CDR1 is DFQATT and CDR2 SNEGSKA (reference sequence). The V gene end was trimmed by 4 bases and the J gene end by 2 bases; junction bases not matched to a gene: 8. The CDR3, as DNA: TGCAGTGCTAAGGGTCTAGCGGGGGGGCCGCAAGAGACCCAGTACTTC. Translating it yields CSAKGLAGGPQETQYF.

The sample holds a few counts of this clonotype. J is TRBJ2-5 and V is TRBV7-9; the D is unclear. Germline assignment: CDR1 SEHNR and CDR2 FQNEAQ (reference sequence). Deletions cut 8 bases from V and 1 base from J, with 8 bases between. CDR3 size: 12 residues. The CDR3 DNA is TGTGCCAGCTACATTACCCAAGAGACCCAGTACTTC. Its protein product is CASYITQETQYF.

The chain uses TRBV3-1 and TRBJ2-5; TRBD2 agrees at 11 bases. CDR1 and CDR2 from the germline V gene are LGHDT and YNNKEL (reference sequence). J lost 0 bases, V lost 6 bases, and 6 bases had no gene match. The CDR3 loop spans 16 amino acids. CDR3 loop: CASRELAGGNQETQYF. The CDR3, as DNA: TGTGCCAGCAGGGAGCTAGCGGGGGGAAACCAAGAGACCCAGTACTTC.

The chain carries TRBV4-1 and TRBJ2-7, with TRBD1 identical over 10 bases. The CDR3 runs 16 residues. The germline gives CDR1 MGHRA, CDR2 YSYEKL. Trimming removed 0 bases from V and 3 bases from J; junction bases left unmatched: 5. The CDR3 DNA is TGCGCCAGCAGCCAAGATGACCGGGACAGGGGCTACGAGCAGTACTTC. Translating gives CASSQDDRDRGYEQYF.

The CDR3: CSALDRGKNIQYF. The CDR3, as DNA: TGCAGTGCCCTAGACAGGGGGAAAAACATTCAGTACTTC. The gene calls are TRBV20-1 and TRBJ2-4, with TRBD1 matching 9 bases. This CDR3 spans 13 amino acids. Germline V gives CDR1 DFQATT, CDR2 SNEGSKA (reference sequence). The V segment lost 6 bases and the J segment 4 bases; nucleotides outside the gene matches: 4.

The rearrangement joins TRBV19 to TRBJ2-7, with TRBD2 matching over 7 bases. The trim removed 10 bases at V and 2 bases at J, leaving 11 bases unmatched. Germline V lookup: CDR1 LNHDA, CDR2 SQIVND (reference sequence). The CDR3 length is 14 residues. Written as DNA, the CDR3 is TGTGCCACCAGTCCTAGCGGTTCCGCCTACGAGCAGTACTTC. Amino acids: CATSPSGSAYEQYF.

The rearrangement uses TRBV11-2 and TRBJ2-7; 7 positions agree with TRBD1. The CDR3 consists of 14 residues. Germline CDR1 SGHAT, CDR2 FQNNGV. Germline trimming cut 4 bases from V and 3 bases from J; bases unmatched to any gene: 6. Here the CDR3 reads CASSSGAGGYEQYF. The CDR3 DNA follows: TGTGCCAGCAGCTCGGGCGCAGGGGGCTACGAGCAGTACTTC.

The V gene is TRBV10-2, the J gene TRBJ1-3; TRBD1 matches at 7 bases. The junction had 5 bases not matched to a gene; V was cut back by 6 bases and J by 0 bases. Germline CDR1 and CDR2: WSHSY and SAAADI. The CDR3 is made up of 15 amino acids. CDR3 coding DNA: TGCGCCAGCAGGGGGACAGCGAACTCTGGAAACACCATATATTTT. Its translation is CASRGTANSGNTIYF.

The chain has TRBV10-3 and TRBJ2-5, with D perhaps assigned TRBD1 or TRBD2 (5 bases each). Trimming took off 6 bases at V and 1 base at J, with 18 bases between the two ends. The CDR3 runs 16 residues. Germline values: CDR1 ENHRY, CDR2 SYGVKD. CDR3 loop: CAISPEGPRFQETQYF. Written as DNA, the CDR3 is TGTGCCATCAGCCCAGAGGGACCCAGATTCCAAGAGACCCAGTACTTC.

This clonotype was detected a few times. The V gene is TRBV7-9, the J gene TRBJ2-6, with D unresolved. The CDR3 spans 15 residues. Deletions cut 1 base from V and 0 bases from J, with 4 bases between. CDR1 SEHNR and CDR2 FQNEAQ come from the germline V gene (reference sequence). In nucleotides, the CDR3 is TGTGCCAGCAGCTTAGGTGCCTCTGGGGCCAACGTCCTGACTTTC. Amino acids: CASSLGASGANVLTF.

The chain joins TRBV3-1 to TRBJ2-7; possible D gene TRBD2, 5 bases. Trimming removed 0 bases from V and 0 bases from J, with 15 bases in between. The CDR3 contains 17 residues. CDR1 LGHDT and CDR2 YNNKEL come from the germline V gene (reference sequence). CDR3 loop: CASSQEGSLRSSYEQYF. The CDR3 DNA is TGTGCCAGCAGCCAAGAAGGGAGCTTACGGAGCTCCTACGAGCAGTACTTC.

The chain combines TRBV28 with TRBJ1-1; D is ambiguous. V dropped 4 bases and J dropped 1 base, with 13 bases sitting between them. This CDR3 region has 15 residues. From germline, CDR1 is MDHEN and CDR2 SYDVKM. CDR3 protein: CASSSPRKSNTEAFF. The DNA for the CDR3 is TGTGCCAGCAGTTCCCCCCGGAAATCGAACACTGAAGCTTTCTTT.

The J gene is TRBJ1-2, the V gene TRBV5-1; no definite D call. V dropped 4 bases and J dropped 4 bases, with 11 bases sitting between them. CDR3 length: 13 residues. CDR1 is SGHRS and CDR2 is YFSETQ in the germline V gene. Here the CDR3 DNA reads TGCGCCAGCAGCCGCCTTTGGAGCTATGGCTACACCTTC. It specifies CASSRLWSYGYTF.